Presented here are 16 T cell receptor beta chains from one specimen sequenced in a study of B cell selection in AIRE deficiency. Sorted regulatory T cells were CD4-positive, CD25-high and CD127-low or negative. The repertoire was sequenced with immunoSEQ multiplex PCR; TCRdb's copy has only in-frame clones and lacks some. The sample shows fewer than 15,000 clones, under 95% of them seen only once. The sample consisted of Tregs sorted from PBMCs. These receptors all come from a human donor with AIRE deficiency.

The CDR3 loop is CATRFSYEQYF. CDR3 nucleotides: TGTGCCACCAGATTTTCCTACGAGCAGTACTTC. J is TRBJ2-7 and V is TRBV19; no definite D call. This CDR3 contains 11 residues. In germline, CDR1 is LNHDA, CDR2 SQIVND (reference sequence). Trimming cost V 10 bases and J 1 base, with 8 bases left between them.

In its sample, this clone is medium-sized. The chain joins TRBV5-1 to TRBJ2-6; possible D gene TRBD2, 5 bases. With 2 bases removed from V and 4 bases from J, the gap between germline ends came to 7 bases. The CDR3 covers 14 residues. CDR1 is SGHRS and CDR2 is YFSETQ in the germline V gene. CDR3 DNA sequence: TGCGCCAGCAGCTTAGGGAGCGGGGCCAACGTCCTGACTTTC. Protein product: CASSLGSGANVLTF.

This chain links TRBV28 with TRBJ2-7; 9 nucleotides align to TRBD1. The CDR3 covers 15 residues. V lost 4 bases to trimming and J lost 4 bases; unmatched junction nucleotides: 8. From germline, CDR1 is MDHEN and CDR2 SYDVKM. This chain's CDR3 is CASSSSGTGRYEQYF. The CDR3 coding sequence is TGTGCCAGCAGTTCGTCCGGGACAGGGAGATACGAGCAGTACTTC.

This chain connects TRBV4-2 to TRBJ1-2; D not resolved. The V gene's germline CDR1 is LGHNA and CDR2 YNFKEQ. The CDR3 covers 14 residues. V gave up 0 bases and J gave up 4 bases, with 9 bases separating them. The CDR3 nucleotides are TGTGCCAGCAGCCAAGAATCAGCCTTCTATGGCTACACCTTC. This translates into CASSQESAFYGYTF.

This sequence joins TRBV29-1 and TRBJ2-1, with 10 bases identical to TRBD2. CDR1 and CDR2 from the germline V gene are SQVTM and ANQGSEA. The CDR3 length is 17 residues. V shed 3 bases and J 0 bases; nucleotides not matched to a gene: 8. CDR3: CSVDTSGIRISYNEQFF. CDR3 DNA: TGCAGCGTTGACACTAGCGGGATAAGGATCTCCTACAATGAGCAGTTCTTC.

The chain is built from TRBV9 and TRBJ2-1, with 9 positions matching TRBD1. Germline CDR1 reads SGDLS; CDR2 reads YYNGEE. V gave up 2 bases and J gave up 8 bases; unmatched junction bases: 2. CDR3 length equals 13 residues. CDR3 nucleotides: TGTGCCAGCAGCGTGGGACAGGGCTATGAGCAGTTCTTC. Translating it yields CASSVGQGYEQFF.

V and J are TRBV7-6 and TRBJ2-3, with TRBD2 identical over 12 bases. Trimming cost V 4 bases and J 2 bases; bases outside gene matches: 4. Germline V gene lookup returns CDR1 SGHVS and CDR2 FNYEAQ. This CDR3 is 16 amino acids long. This CDR3 reads CASSSGLAGPTDTQYF. CDR3 nucleotide sequence: TGTGCCAGCAGCTCCGGACTAGCGGGGCCCACAGATACGCAGTATTTT.

This rearrangement joins TRBV18 to TRBJ1-1, with TRBD1 as a possible D gene (5 bases). The CDR3 loop spans 15 amino acids. V was pared by 2 bases and J by 0 bases, with 10 bases between. Germline V gene sequence: CDR1 KGHSH, CDR2 LQKENI. CDR3 sequence: CASSPTDTVNTEAFF. The CDR3, as DNA: TGTGCCAGCTCACCAACGGACACCGTGAACACTGAAGCTTTCTTT.

The CDR3 sequence: CASSHRVRGRGYSNQPQHF. CDR3 nucleotide sequence: TGTGCCAGCAGCCATAGGGTCAGGGGCCGCGGTTATAGCAATCAGCCCCAGCATTTT. V is TRBV2 and J is TRBJ1-5, with D maybe TRBD1 (6 bases). The germline CDR1 and CDR2 sequences are SNHLY and FYNNEI. The CDR3 has 19 amino acids. Trimming cost V 6 bases and J 0 bases, with 24 bases left between them. The whole variable domain, filled in from reference TRBV2 and TRBJ1-5, reads EPEVTQTPSHQVTQMGQEVILRCVPISNHLYFYWYRQILGQKVEFLVSFYNNEISEKSEIFDDQFSVERPDGSNFTLKIRSTKLEDSAMYFCASSHRVRGRGYSNQPQHFGDGTRLSIL.

The DNA of the CDR3 is TGTGCCAGCAGCTTAGGGGCTAGAGGGGACAATGAGCAGTTCTTC. This translates into CASSLGARGDNEQFF. The J gene is TRBJ2-1, the V gene TRBV7-9; D assignment may be TRBD1 or TRBD2 (5 bases each). The CDR3 sequence is 15 residues long. CDR1 is SEHNR and CDR2 is FQNEAQ in the germline V gene (reference sequence). With 1 base removed from V and 5 bases from J, the gap between germline ends came to 12 bases.

CDR3 nucleotide sequence: TGTGCCAGCAGAGACACAGGGGGCACTGAAGCTTTCTTT. Residues: CASRDTGGTEAFF. The V and J genes are TRBV6-1 and TRBJ1-1, with 8 bases aligning to TRBD1. The CDR3 is 13 amino acids. In germline, CDR1 is MNHNS, CDR2 SASEGT. With V trimmed by 6 bases and J by 4 bases, 4 bases remained unmatched.

The chain links TRBV30 to TRBJ2-7; 10 positions match TRBD1. The CDR3 sequence is 18 residues long. The germline CDR1 and CDR2 sequences are GTSNPN and SVGIG (reference sequence). Trimming took 3 bases from V and 0 from J; bases not matched to a gene: 14. The CDR3 DNA reads TGTGCCTGGAGCCGCGGGACAGGGGTTCGAACCCCCTCCTACGAGCAGTACTTC. Encoded protein: CAWSRGTGVRTPSYEQYF.

The V and J genes are TRBV7-3 and TRBJ2-1, with a possible D match to TRBD2 (5 bases). In germline, CDR1 is SGHTA, CDR2 FQGTGA. V lost 0 bases and J lost 4, with 13 bases in between. The CDR3 is 16 residues long. The CDR3 is CASSLTGLPPYNEQFF. Here the CDR3 DNA reads TGTGCCAGCAGCTTAACTGGACTCCCCCCTTACAATGAGCAGTTCTTC.

CDR3 region: CASSRGTSGSYEQYF. DNA for the CDR3: TGTGCCAGCAGCCGCGGGACTAGCGGAAGCTACGAGCAGTACTTC. The V and J genes are TRBV7-3 and TRBJ2-7, with TRBD2 matching 11 bases. The CDR3 contains 15 residues. From germline, CDR1 is SGHTA and CDR2 FQGTGA. The V gene end was trimmed by 5 bases and the J gene end by 3 bases; junction bases not matched to a gene: 6.

This chain's CDR3 is CAQGGTEAFF. CDR3 DNA: TGTGCCCAGGGGGGGACTGAAGCTTTCTTT. J is TRBJ1-1 and V is TRBV30, with TRBD1 identical over 7 bases. Germline V gene data show CDR1 as GTSNPN and CDR2 as SVGIG (reference sequence). CDR3 length: 10 residues. The V and J ends lost 8 bases and 5 bases, in that order; junction bases with no gene match: 2.

The chain couples TRBV5-6 to TRBJ2-7; the D is unclear. CDR1 and CDR2 from the germline V gene are SGHDT and YYEEEE. The CDR3 totals 11 residues. V dropped 4 bases and J dropped 7 bases, with 9 bases sitting between them. In nucleotides, the CDR3 is TGTGCCAGCAGCGCCCGCCTAGAGCAGTACTTC. The encoded protein is CASSARLEQYF.